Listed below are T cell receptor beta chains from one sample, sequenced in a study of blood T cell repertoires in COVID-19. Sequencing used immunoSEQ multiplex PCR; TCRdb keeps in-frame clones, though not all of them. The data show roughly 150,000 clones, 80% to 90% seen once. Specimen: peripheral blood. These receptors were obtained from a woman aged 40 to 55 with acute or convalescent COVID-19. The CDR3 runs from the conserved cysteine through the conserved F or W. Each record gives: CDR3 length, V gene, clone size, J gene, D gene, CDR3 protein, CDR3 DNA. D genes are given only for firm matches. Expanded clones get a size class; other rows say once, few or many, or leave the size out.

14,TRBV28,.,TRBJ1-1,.,CASSLVSGLVEAFF,TGTGCCAGCAGTTTAGTCTCAGGGTTAGTCGAAGCTTTCTTT
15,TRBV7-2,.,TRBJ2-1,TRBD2,CASRTGLAGLNEQFF,TGTGCCAGCAGGACGGGACTAGCGGGCCTCAATGAGCAGTTCTTC
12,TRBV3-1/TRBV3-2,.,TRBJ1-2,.,CASSQNSYGYTF,TGTGCCAGCAGCCAGAACTCCTATGGCTACACCTTC
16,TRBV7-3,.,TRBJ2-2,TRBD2,CASSPAAGGAPGELFF,TGTGCCAGCAGCCCGGCCGCCGGGGGGGCCCCCGGGGAGCTGTTTTTT
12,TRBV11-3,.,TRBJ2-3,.,CASSVGADTQYF,TGTGCCAGCAGCGTCGGAGCGGATACGCAGTATTTT
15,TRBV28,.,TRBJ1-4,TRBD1,CASSFSGTGNEKLFF,TGTGCCAGCAGTTTTTCCGGGACAGGCAATGAAAAACTGTTTTTT
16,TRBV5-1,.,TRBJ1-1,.,CASSLNRAQRNTEAFF,TGCGCCAGCAGCTTGAACAGGGCCCAGAGGAACACTGAAGCTTTCTTT
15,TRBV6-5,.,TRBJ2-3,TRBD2,CASSRLAGGTDTQYF,TGTGCCAGCAGCCGACTAGCGGGCGGCACAGATACGCAGTATTTT
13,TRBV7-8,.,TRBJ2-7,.,CASSRGRGYEQYF,TGTGCCAGCAGCCGGGGGCGCGGCTACGAGCAGTACTTC
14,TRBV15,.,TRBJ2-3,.,CATSSRTGTDTQYF,TGTGCCACCAGCAGCAGGACAGGCACAGATACGCAGTATTTT
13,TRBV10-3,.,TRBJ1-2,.,CAISDSIYYGYTF,TGTGCCATCAGCGACAGTATTTACTATGGCTACACCTTC
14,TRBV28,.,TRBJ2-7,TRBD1,CASSPWDSVYEQYF,TGTGCCAGCAGCCCATGGGACAGCGTCTACGAGCAGTACTTC
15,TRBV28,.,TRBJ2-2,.,CASSLGGAQGGELFF,TGTGCCAGCAGTTTGGGGGGAGCTCAGGGCGGGGAGCTGTTTTTT
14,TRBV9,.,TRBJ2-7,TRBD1,CASSPDRGLYEQYF,TGTGCCAGCAGCCCCGACAGGGGGCTGTACGAGCAGTACTTC
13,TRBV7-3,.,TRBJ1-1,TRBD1,CASSSGTGVEAFF,TGTGCCAGCAGCTCCGGGACAGGTGTTGAAGCTTTCTTT
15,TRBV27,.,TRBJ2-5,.,CASSLSAWLLETQYF,TGTGCCAGCAGTTTGAGCGCCTGGTTGTTGGAGACCCAGTACTTC
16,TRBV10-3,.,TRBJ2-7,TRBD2,CAISDQLAGVVREQYF,TGTGCCATCAGTGACCAACTAGCGGGGGTGGTCCGCGAGCAGTACTTC
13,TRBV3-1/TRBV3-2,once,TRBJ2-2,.,CASSQVGTGELFF,TGTGCCAGCAGCCAAGTCGGGACAGGGGAGCTGTTTTTT
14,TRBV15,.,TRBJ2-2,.,CATSGTGTTGELFF,TGTGCCACCAGCGGGACTGGGACTACCGGGGAGCTGTTTTTT
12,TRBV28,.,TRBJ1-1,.,CASSEENTEAFF,TGTGCCAGCAGCGAGGAGAACACTGAAGCTTTCTTT
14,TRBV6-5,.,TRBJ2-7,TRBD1,CASTTGDISYEQYF,TGTGCCAGTACAACAGGGGATATCTCCTACGAGCAGTACTTC
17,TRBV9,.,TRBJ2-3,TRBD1,CASSVEGGQVGTDTQYF,TGTGCCAGCAGCGTAGAAGGGGGACAGGTCGGAACAGATACGCAGTATTTT
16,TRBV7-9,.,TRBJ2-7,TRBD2,CASSLALAGVPYEQYF,TGTGCCAGCAGCTTAGCGCTAGCGGGAGTTCCTTACGAGCAGTACTTC
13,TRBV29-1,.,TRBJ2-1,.,CSAQGGNYNEQFF,TGCAGCGCCCAGGGGGGAAACTACAATGAGCAGTTCTTC
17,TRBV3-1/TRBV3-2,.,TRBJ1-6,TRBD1,CASSQGYNRGMGSPLHF,TGTGCCAGCAGCCAAGGCTACAACAGGGGAATGGGTTCACCCCTCCACTTT
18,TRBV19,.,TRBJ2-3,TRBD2,CASSIGSGAGIKADTQYF,TGTGCCAGTAGTATAGGTTCGGGAGCGGGGATTAAAGCAGATACGCAGTATTTT
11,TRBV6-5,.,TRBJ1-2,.,CAIRGDYGYTF,TGTGCCATCCGGGGAGACTATGGCTACACCTTC
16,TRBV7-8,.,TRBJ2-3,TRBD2,CASSPRLAGGSDTQYF,TGTGCCAGCAGTCCCCGACTAGCGGGGGGATCAGATACGCAGTATTTT
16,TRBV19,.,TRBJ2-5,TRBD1,CASSMLGQGAWETQYF,TGTGCCAGTAGTATGTTGGGACAGGGGGCATGGGAGACCCAGTACTTC
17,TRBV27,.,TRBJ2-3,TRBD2,CASSYMTTSGVKDTQYF,TGTGCCAGCAGTTACATGACGACTAGCGGGGTTAAAGATACGCAGTATTTT
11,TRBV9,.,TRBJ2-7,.,CASSTEGRQYF,TGTGCCAGCAGCACCGAGGGAAGGCAGTACTTC
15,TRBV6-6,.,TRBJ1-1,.,CASASFTGRLTEAFF,TGTGCCAGCGCATCTTTCACAGGGCGTCTGACTGAAGCTTTCTTT